A selection of T cell receptor beta chains follows, all from one sample in a study of T-cell memory formation after mild COVID-19. TCRdb ran MiXCR on the 5' RACE reads and lists one entry per CDR3 protein. The sample includes approximately 450,000 distinct CDR3 sequences, 15% to 20% of them seen just once. Sequencing was performed on PBMCs or a T cell subset sorted from them (not recorded which). These receptors all stem from an adult woman who had mild COVID-19 (a few samples of this study predate the infection). Cell type and time point are not known. Each CDR3 is given with its conserved first and last residue. Fields, in order: D gene, J gene, CDR3 length, clone size, V gene, CDR3 protein, CDR3 DNA. D genes are given only for firm matches. Clone size is given for some rows only: seen once, a few or many times, or a class if the clone is expanded.

>TRBD2|TRBJ2-3|17|few|TRBV15
CATSRDLGLGTADTQYF
TGTGCCACCAGCAGAGACCTGGGACTAGGTACAGCAGATACGCAGTATTTT
>NA|TRBJ1-2|11|few|TRBV30
CAWGEAYGYTF
TGTGCCTGGGGGGAGGCCTATGGCTACACCTTC
>NA|TRBJ2-5|14|NA|TRBV5-4
CASSFSGGKETQYF
TGTGCCAGCAGCTTTTCCGGGGGCAAAGAGACCCAGTACTTC
>NA|TRBJ2-7|16|NA|TRBV7-9
CASSSPGDNPVGEQYF
TGTGCCAGCAGCTCCCCTGGGGACAACCCAGTAGGCGAGCAGTACTTC
>NA|TRBJ1-2|15|NA|TRBV29-1
CSVGGGVEANYGYTF
TGCAGCGTGGGAGGGGGTGTGGAAGCTAACTATGGCTACACCTTC
>TRBD1|TRBJ2-3|15|NA|TRBV30
CAWSVRGGVTDTQYF
TGTGCCTGGAGTGTAAGAGGGGGCGTGACAGATACGCAGTATTTT
>TRBD1|TRBJ2-5|15|NA|TRBV27
CASRTGTAYQETQYF
TGTGCCAGCAGGACCGGGACAGCGTACCAAGAGACCCAGTACTTC
>TRBD2|TRBJ2-7|13|NA|TRBV6-6
CATCPGGTYEQYF
TGTGCCACTTGCCCGGGGGGAACCTACGAGCAGTACTTC
>NA|TRBJ1-2|11|NA|TRBV7-9
CASSSDRSYTF
TGTGCCAGCAGCTCAGATCGGAGCTACACCTTC
>TRBD2|TRBJ2-5|14|many|TRBV19
CASSRLAGEETQYF
TGTGCCAGTAGTCGACTAGCGGGAGAAGAGACCCAGTACTTC
>TRBD1|TRBJ2-5|16|NA|TRBV4-2
CASSQTRGQPQETQYF
TGTGCCAGCAGCCAAACACGGGGACAGCCCCAAGAGACCCAGTACTTC
>TRBD1|TRBJ1-1|15|NA|TRBV4-3
CASSFRTGSATEAFF
TGCGCCAGCAGCTTCCGGACAGGGAGTGCCACTGAAGCTTTCTTT
>TRBD1|TRBJ1-2|12|NA|TRBV12-3/TRBV12-4
CASSSPDRSYTF
TGTGCCAGCAGTTCCCCGGACAGGAGCTACACCTTC
>TRBD2|TRBJ2-7|16|NA|TRBV7-9
CASSLGLAGARNEQYF
TGTGCCAGCAGCCTGGGACTAGCGGGAGCTCGGAACGAGCAGTACTTC
>NA|TRBJ2-7|13|many|TRBV15
CATSRDTLREQYF
TGTGCCACCAGCAGAGATACTTTAAGGGAGCAGTACTTC
>TRBD2|TRBJ2-3|14|few|TRBV9
CASSDQRGGDTQYF
TGTGCCAGCAGCGACCAGCGGGGGGGAGATACGCAGTATTTT
>NA|TRBJ2-7|15|NA|TRBV21-1
CASSKTSGSSYEQYF
TGTGCCAGCAGCAAGACTAGCGGGAGCTCCTACGAGCAGTACTTC
>NA|TRBJ1-1|15|NA|TRBV7-8
CASSYRIGVGTEAFF
TGTGCCAGCAGCTACCGAATCGGGGTGGGGACTGAAGCTTTCTTT
>TRBD1|TRBJ1-2|14|NA|TRBV5-5
CASSLRTGGYGYTF
TGTGCCAGCAGCTTGAGGACAGGGGGCTATGGCTACACCTTC
>NA|TRBJ1-1|15|few|TRBV5-1
CASSLDGRMNTEAFF
TGCGCCAGCAGCTTGGATGGCAGAATGAACACTGAAGCTTTCTTT
>NA|TRBJ1-1|16|few|TRBV12-3/TRBV12-4
CASSPPGAGSRAEAFF
TGTGCCAGCAGTCCACCCGGCGCAGGGAGTAGGGCTGAAGCTTTCTTT
>TRBD1|TRBJ2-7|14|many|TRBV4-1
CASSHGTGNGEQYF
TGCGCCAGCAGCCATGGGACAGGGAACGGCGAGCAGTACTTC
>NA|TRBJ2-7|12|NA|TRBV3-1
CASSQVRHEQYF
TGTGCCAGCAGCCAAGTTCGTCACGAGCAGTACTTC
>TRBD1|TRBJ1-1|14|NA|TRBV19
CASSFGTGYTEAFF
TGTGCCAGTAGTTTCGGGACAGGATACACTGAAGCTTTCTTT
>NA|TRBJ1-2|13|NA|TRBV2
CASSDGQVYGYTF
TGTGCCAGCAGTGATGGTCAGGTCTATGGCTACACCTTC
>NA|TRBJ2-1|13|few|TRBV6-2/TRBV6-3
CASSYDDPNEQFF
TGTGCCAGCAGTTACGACGACCCCAATGAGCAGTTCTTC
>NA|TRBJ2-5|13|NA|TRBV5-4
CASSWKRGETQYF
TGTGCCAGCAGCTGGAAACGGGGGGAGACCCAGTACTTC
>NA|TRBJ2-3|12|NA|TRBV6-6
CSSAGGTDTQYF
TGTTCCTCAGCAGGTGGTACAGATACGCAGTATTTT
>TRBD1|TRBJ2-2|17|NA|TRBV5-5
CASSFPGGATNTGELFF
TGTGCCAGCAGCTTTCCAGGGGGCGCGACGAACACCGGGGAGCTGTTTTTT
>NA|TRBJ1-2|14|NA|TRBV2
CASSEVGGGYGYTF
TGTGCCAGCAGTGAAGTCGGCGGCGGGTATGGCTACACCTTC
>TRBD2|TRBJ2-1|16|few|TRBV12-3/TRBV12-4
CASSSLAESSYNEQFF
TGTGCCAGCAGCTCACTAGCGGAGAGCTCCTACAATGAGCAGTTCTTC
>TRBD2|TRBJ2-3|17|NA|TRBV9
CASSVAAGGQGADTQYF
TGTGCCAGCAGCGTAGCGGCGGGGGGGCAAGGGGCAGATACGCAGTATTTT
>NA|TRBJ2-4|16|few|TRBV4-2
CASGFRGSRLRNIQYF
TGTGCCAGCGGGTTCAGGGGATCGAGACTTAGAAACATTCAGTACTTC
>TRBD2|TRBJ2-1|15|few|TRBV2
CASSETGLAVDEQFF
TGTGCCAGCAGTGAAACGGGACTAGCGGTCGATGAGCAGTTCTTC
>NA|TRBJ2-2|14|NA|TRBV24-1
CATSVQSNTGELFF
TGTGCCACCAGTGTCCAATCGAACACCGGGGAGCTGTTTTTT
>TRBD2|TRBJ2-4|17|few|TRBV7-2
CASSLPSGRAAKNIQYF
TGTGCCAGCAGCTTACCAAGCGGGAGGGCGGCCAAAAACATTCAGTACTTC
>NA|TRBJ2-3|13|NA|TRBV24-1
CATGRGLTDTQYF
TGTGCCACTGGGAGAGGACTAACAGATACGCAGTATTTT
>NA|TRBJ2-2|15|NA|TRBV12-3/TRBV12-4
CASSVAAANTGELFF
TGTGCCAGCAGTGTAGCCGCGGCGAACACCGGGGAGCTGTTTTTT
>TRBD2|TRBJ2-3|16|few|TRBV5-1
CASSLGGLEHTDTQYF
TGCGCCAGCAGCTTGGGGGGACTAGAGCACACAGATACGCAGTATTTT
>NA|TRBJ2-7|18|NA|TRBV4-2
CASSQEVGAGHRIYEQYF
TGTGCCAGCAGCCAAGAGGTCGGGGCGGGACACAGGATCTACGAGCAGTACTTC
>NA|TRBJ2-1|16|NA|TRBV11-3
CASSLPGGSSYNEQFF
TGTGCCAGCAGCTTACCCGGGGGAAGCTCCTACAATGAGCAGTTCTTC